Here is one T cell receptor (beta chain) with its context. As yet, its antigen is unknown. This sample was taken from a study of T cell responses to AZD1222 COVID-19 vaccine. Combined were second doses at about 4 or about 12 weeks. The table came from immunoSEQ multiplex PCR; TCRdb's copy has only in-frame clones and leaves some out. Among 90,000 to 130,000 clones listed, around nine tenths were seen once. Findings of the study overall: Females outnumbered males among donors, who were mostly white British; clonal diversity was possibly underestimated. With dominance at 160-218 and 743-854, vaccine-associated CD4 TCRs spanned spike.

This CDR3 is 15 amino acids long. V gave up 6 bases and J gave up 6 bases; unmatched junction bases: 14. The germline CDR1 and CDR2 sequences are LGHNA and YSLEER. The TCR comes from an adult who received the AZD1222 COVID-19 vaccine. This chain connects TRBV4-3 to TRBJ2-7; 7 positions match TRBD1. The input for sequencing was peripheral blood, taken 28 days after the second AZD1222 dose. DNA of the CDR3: TGCGCCAGCAGTGACGGACAGGTCTCAGAGGGCGAGCAGTACTTC. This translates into CASSDGQVSEGEQYF.